This T cell receptor beta chain was captured by sequencing in a study of T cells in Graves' hyperthyroidism and ophthalmopathy. Study outcomes and limitations: A model of 13 V-J features distinguished ophthalmopathy from stable hyperthyroidism. Most clonotypes that expanded in the thyroid above 0.001 also showed up in blood.

As regards this clonotype: Its matching antigen is unknown.

In making diagnoses, clinical symptoms, serum thyroxine and TRAb, thyroid ultrasound and orbital computed tomography were all used. There were TCR beta CDR3 regions amplified from RNA transcripts. The TCR CDR3 was amplified in a first-round RT-PCR using the HTBI primer set. TCRdb passed the multiplex PCR reads through MiXCR, listing each CDR3 protein once. The sample contains around 530,000 distinct CDR3 sequences, 17% of which appear only once. CDR1 is SGHNT and CDR2 is YYREEE in the germline V gene (reference sequence). This CDR3 is built from 16 residues. V was cut by 0 bases and J by 1 base, with 13 bases left in between.

The chain links TRBV5-4 to TRBJ1-1; no clear D. The sequenced sample was blood. The clonotype comes from a woman between 18 and 29 years old with Graves' ophthalmopathy. CDR3 sequence: CASSLGRGGGNTEAFF. As DNA, the CDR3 is TGTGCCAGCAGCTTGGGGAGAGGAGGCGGGAACACTGAAGCTTTCTTT.